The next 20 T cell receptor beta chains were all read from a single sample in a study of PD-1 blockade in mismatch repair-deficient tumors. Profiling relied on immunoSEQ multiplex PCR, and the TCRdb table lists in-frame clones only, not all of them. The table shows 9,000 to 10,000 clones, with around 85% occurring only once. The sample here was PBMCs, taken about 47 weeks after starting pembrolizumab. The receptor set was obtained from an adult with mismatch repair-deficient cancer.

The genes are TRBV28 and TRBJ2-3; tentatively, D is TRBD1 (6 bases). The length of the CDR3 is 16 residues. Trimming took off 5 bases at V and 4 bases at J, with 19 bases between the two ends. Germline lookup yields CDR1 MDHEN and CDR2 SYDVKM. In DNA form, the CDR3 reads TGTGCCAGCAGTACAAACAGGGACCCCCCACCAGATACGCAGTATTTT. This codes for CASSTNRDPPPDTQYF. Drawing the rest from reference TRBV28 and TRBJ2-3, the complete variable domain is DVKVTQSSRYLVKRTGEKVFLECVQDMDHENMFWYRQDPGLGLRLIYFSYDVKMKEKGDIPEGYSVSREKKERFSLILESASTNQTSMYLCASSTNRDPPPDTQYFGPGTRLTVL.

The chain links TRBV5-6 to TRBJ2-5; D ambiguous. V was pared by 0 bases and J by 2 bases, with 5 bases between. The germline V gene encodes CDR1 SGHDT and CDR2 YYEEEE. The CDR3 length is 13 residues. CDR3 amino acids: CASSLGRQETQYF. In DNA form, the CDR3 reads TGTGCCAGCAGCTTGGGTCGGCAAGAGACCCAGTACTTC.

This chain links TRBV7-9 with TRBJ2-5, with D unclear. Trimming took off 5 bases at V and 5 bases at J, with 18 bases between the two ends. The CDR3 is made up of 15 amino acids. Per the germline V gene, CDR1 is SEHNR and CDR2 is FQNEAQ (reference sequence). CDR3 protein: CASSPLEWQKETQYF. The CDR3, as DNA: TGTGCCAGCAGCCCGCTTGAATGGCAGAAGGAGACCCAGTACTTC.

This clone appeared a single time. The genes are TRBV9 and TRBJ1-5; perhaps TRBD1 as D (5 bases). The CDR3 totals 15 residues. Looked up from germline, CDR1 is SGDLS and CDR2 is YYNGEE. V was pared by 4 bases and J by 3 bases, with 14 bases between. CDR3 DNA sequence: TGTGCCAGCAGCCGGGAGGGGCGAGCCAATCAGCCCCAGCATTTT. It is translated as CASSREGRANQPQHF.

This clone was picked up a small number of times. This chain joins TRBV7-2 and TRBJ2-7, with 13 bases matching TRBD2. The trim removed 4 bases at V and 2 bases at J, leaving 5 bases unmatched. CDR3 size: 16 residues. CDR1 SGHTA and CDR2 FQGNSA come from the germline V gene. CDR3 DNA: TGTGCCAGCAGCTCAGGACTAGCGGGAGTTGCCTACGAGCAGTACTTC. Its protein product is CASSSGLAGVAYEQYF.

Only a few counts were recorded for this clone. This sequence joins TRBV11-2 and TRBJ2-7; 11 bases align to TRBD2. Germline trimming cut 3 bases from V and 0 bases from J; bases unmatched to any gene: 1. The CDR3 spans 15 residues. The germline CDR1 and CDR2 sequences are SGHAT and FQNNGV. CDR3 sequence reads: CASSFTSGSSYEQYF. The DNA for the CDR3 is TGTGCCAGCAGCTTTACTAGCGGGAGCTCCTACGAGCAGTACTTC.

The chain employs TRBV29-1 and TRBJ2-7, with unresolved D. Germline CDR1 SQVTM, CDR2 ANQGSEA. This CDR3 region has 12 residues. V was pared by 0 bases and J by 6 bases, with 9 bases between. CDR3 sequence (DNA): TGCAGCGTTGAAGATGCCAGGCCCGAGCAGTACTTC. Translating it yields CSVEDARPEQYF.

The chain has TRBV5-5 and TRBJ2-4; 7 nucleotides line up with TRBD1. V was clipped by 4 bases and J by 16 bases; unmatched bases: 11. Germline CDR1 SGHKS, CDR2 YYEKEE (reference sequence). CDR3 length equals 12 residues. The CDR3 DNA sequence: TGTGCCAGCAGCGTCGAACAGGGGAGTTTTTACTTC. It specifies CASSVEQGSFYF. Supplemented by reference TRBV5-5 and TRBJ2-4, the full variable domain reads DAGVTQSPTHLIKTRGQQVTLRCSPISGHKSVSWYQQVLGQGPQFIFQYYEKEERGRGNFPDRFSARQFPNYSSELNVNALLLGDSALYLCASSVEQGSFYFGAGTRLSVL.

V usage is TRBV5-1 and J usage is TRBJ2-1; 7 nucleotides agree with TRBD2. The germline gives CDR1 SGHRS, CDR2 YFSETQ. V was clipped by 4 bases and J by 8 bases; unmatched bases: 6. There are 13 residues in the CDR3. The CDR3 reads CASSIVGGDEQFF. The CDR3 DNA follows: TGCGCCAGCAGCATAGTGGGGGGGGATGAGCAGTTCTTC.

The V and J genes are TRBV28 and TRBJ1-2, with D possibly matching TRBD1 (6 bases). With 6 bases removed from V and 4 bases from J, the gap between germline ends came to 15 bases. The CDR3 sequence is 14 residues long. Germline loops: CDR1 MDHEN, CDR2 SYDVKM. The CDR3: CASSFTQQGYGYTF. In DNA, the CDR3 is TGTGCCAGCAGCTTCACCCAACAGGGCTATGGCTACACCTTC.

This chain's CDR3 is CASGEDRRRGDTQYF. The CDR3 bases are TGTGCCAGCGGGGAGGACAGGAGGCGCGGAGATACGCAGTATTTT. J is TRBJ2-3 and V is TRBV6-1, with D perhaps TRBD1 (7 bases). The V end lost 8 bases, the J end lost 5 bases, and 20 bases lay between the germline ends. This CDR3 has 15 residues. Germline lookup yields CDR1 MNHNS and CDR2 SASEGT.

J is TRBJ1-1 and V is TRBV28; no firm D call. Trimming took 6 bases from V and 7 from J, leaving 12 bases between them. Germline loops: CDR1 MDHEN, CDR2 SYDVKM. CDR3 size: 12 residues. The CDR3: CASSPRLLEAFF. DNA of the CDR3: TGTGCCAGCAGCCCCAGGTTACTTGAAGCTTTCTTT. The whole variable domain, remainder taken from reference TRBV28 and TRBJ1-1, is DVKVTQSSRYLVKRTGEKVFLECVQDMDHENMFWYRQDPGLGLRLIYFSYDVKMKEKGDIPEGYSVSREKKERFSLILESASTNQTSMYLCASSPRLLEAFFGQGTRLTVV.

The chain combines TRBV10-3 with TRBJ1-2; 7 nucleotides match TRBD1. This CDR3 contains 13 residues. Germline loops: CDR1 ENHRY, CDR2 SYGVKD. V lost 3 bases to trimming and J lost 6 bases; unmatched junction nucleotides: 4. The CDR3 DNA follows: TGTGCCATCAGTGACAACGGACAGGATGGCTACACCTTC. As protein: CAISDNGQDGYTF.

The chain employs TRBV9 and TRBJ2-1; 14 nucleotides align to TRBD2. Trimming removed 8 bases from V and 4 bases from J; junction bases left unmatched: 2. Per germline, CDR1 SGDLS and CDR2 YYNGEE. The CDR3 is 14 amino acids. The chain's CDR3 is CASGTSGSYNEQFF. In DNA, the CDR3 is TGTGCCAGTGGGACTAGCGGGAGTTACAATGAGCAGTTCTTC.

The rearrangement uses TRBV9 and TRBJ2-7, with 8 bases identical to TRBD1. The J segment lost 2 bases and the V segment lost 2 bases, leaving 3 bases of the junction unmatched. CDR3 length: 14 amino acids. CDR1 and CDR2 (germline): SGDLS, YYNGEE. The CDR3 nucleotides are TGTGCCAGCAGCGTCGGGACAGGAGCCTACGAGCAGTACTTC. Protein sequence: CASSVGTGAYEQYF.

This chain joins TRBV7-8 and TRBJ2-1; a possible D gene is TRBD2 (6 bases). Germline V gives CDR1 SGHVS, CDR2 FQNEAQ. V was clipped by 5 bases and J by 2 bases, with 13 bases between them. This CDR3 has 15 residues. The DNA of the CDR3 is TGTGCCAGCAGCATCATAGCGGATGCCTACAATGAGCAGTTCTTC. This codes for CASSIIADAYNEQFF.

CDR3 bases: TGTGCCAGCAGCTTGGGCGGCCGGGAGGCGGGCACCGGGGAGCTGTTTTTT. Translated: CASSLGGREAGTGELFF. This chain joins TRBV5-4 and TRBJ2-2; 7 positions agree with TRBD2. The germline CDR1 and CDR2 sequences are SGHNT and YYREEE (reference sequence). This CDR3 contains 17 residues. With 0 bases clipped from V and 4 bases from J, the junction kept 9 bases outside the gene matches.

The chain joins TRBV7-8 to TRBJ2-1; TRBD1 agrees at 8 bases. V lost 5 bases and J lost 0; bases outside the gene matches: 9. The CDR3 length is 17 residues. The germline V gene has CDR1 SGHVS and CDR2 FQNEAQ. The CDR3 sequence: CASSTRTGIGSYNEQFF. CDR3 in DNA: TGTGCCAGCAGCACACGGACAGGGATAGGCTCCTACAATGAGCAGTTCTTC.

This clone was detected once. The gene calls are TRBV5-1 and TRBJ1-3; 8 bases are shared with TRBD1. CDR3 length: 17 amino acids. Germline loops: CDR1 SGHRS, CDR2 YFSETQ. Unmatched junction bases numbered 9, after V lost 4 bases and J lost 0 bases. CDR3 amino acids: CASSAGTGLFSGNTIYF. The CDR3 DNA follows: TGCGCCAGCAGCGCCGGGACAGGTCTCTTCTCTGGAAACACCATATATTTT.

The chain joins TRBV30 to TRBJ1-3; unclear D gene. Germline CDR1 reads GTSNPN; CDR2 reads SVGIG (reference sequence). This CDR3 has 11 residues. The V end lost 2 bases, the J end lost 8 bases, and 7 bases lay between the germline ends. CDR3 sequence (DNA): TGTGCCTGGAGTTTCGGAGACACCATATATTTT. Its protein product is CAWSFGDTIYF.